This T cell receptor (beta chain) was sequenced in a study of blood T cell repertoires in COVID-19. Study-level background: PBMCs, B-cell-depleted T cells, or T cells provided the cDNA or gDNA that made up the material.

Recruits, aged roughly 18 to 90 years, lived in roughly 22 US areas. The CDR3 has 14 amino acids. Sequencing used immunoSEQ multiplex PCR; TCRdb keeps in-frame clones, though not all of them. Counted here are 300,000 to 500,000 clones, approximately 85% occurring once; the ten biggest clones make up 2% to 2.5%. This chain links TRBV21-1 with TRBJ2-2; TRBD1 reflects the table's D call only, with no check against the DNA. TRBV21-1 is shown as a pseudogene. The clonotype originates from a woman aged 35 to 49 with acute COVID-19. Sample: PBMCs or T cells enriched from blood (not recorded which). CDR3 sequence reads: CASSIDRGGGELFF. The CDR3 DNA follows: TGTGCCAGCAGCATAGACAGGGGCGGCGGGGAGCTGTTTTTT.